The next 3 T cell receptor beta chains were all read from a single sample in a study of CD8 T cells in ankylosing spondylitis. Overall study findings and caveats: Ankylosing spondylitis blood seemed to carry a telltale TCR beta motif made of under ten highly homologous variants.

Each CDR3 protein gets one entry after TCRdb re-called the 5' RACE reads with MiXCR. The data show 500,000 to 550,000 distinct CDR3 sequences, more than 9.5% seen once. Antigens for these TCRs are unknown. The material sequenced was blood, either unsorted or a sorted T cell fraction (not recorded which). Receptors were obtained from a male donor with ankylosing spondylitis.

The J gene is TRBJ1-1, the V gene TRBV7-2; 10 bases are a match to TRBD1. Germline loops: CDR1 SGHTA, CDR2 FQGNSA. V lost 3 bases to trimming and J lost 8 bases; unmatched junction nucleotides: 12. This CDR3 contains 16 residues. The CDR3 nucleotides read TGTGCCAGCAGCTTGGCCCCGGACAGGGGGATAGGGGAAGCTTTCTTT. As protein: CASSLAPDRGIGEAFF.

A few counts support this clonotype. The chain employs TRBV6-5 and TRBJ2-1, with D possibly matching TRBD2 (6 bases). The CDR3 loop spans 12 amino acids. V was clipped by 6 bases and J by 6 bases, with 9 bases between them. The germline V gene encodes CDR1 MNHEY and CDR2 SVGAGI. The chain's CDR3 is CASRGLSNEQFF. In DNA, the CDR3 is TGTGCCAGCAGGGGACTTTCCAATGAGCAGTTCTTC.

V and J are TRBV27 and TRBJ2-7; no reliable D call. Germline V gene data show CDR1 as MNHEY and CDR2 as SMNVEV (reference sequence). CDR3 size: 12 residues. Trimming took 5 bases from V and 6 from J, leaving 11 bases between them. The CDR3 DNA follows: TGTGCCAGCAGTCCTCATCTTCGCGAGCAGTACGTC. Translated, it gives CASSPHLREQYV.